This entry features one T cell receptor beta chain sequence. Its antigen is undetermined. V gave up 2 bases and J gave up 1 base, with 9 bases separating them. CDR1 is SGHNT and CDR2 is YYREEE in the germline V gene (reference sequence). There are 15 residues in the CDR3. The sample comes from a study of T-cell memory formation after mild COVID-19. Study-wide points: Pre-infection memory held some responding clones, suggesting pre-existing cross-reactive T cells responded.

A single record per CDR3 protein comes from TCRdb applying MiXCR to the 5' RACE reads. The sample shows about 410,000 distinct CDR3 sequences, less than 25% of them seen only once. The receptor was isolated from an adult woman who had mild COVID-19 (a few samples of this study predate the infection). Cell type and time point are not known. V is TRBV5-4 and J is TRBJ2-2, with D possibly being TRBD1 (5 bases). Sequencing was carried out using PBMCs or a T cell subset sorted from them (not recorded which). As DNA, the CDR3 is TGTGCCAGCAGCTTCGATCAGGGGAACACCGGGGAGCTGTTTTTT. This codes for CASSFDQGNTGELFF.